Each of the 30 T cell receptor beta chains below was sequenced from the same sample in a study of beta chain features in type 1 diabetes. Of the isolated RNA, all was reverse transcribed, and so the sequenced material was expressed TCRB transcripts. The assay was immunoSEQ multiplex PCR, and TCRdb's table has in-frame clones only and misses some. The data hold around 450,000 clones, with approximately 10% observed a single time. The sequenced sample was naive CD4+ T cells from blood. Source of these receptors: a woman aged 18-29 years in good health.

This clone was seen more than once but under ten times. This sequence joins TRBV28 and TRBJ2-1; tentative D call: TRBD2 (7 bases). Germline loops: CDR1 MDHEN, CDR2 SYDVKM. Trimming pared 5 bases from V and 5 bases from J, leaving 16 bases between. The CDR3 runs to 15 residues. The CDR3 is CASSAYGGRNNEQFF. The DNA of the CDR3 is TGTGCCAGCAGTGCCTACGGGGGGCGCAACAATGAGCAGTTCTTC.

Here the CDR3 DNA reads TGTGCCAGCAGCCAAGGGGGGGCTGGTGAAAAACTGTTTTTT. The encoded protein is CASSQGGAGEKLFF. The rearrangement uses TRBV14 and TRBJ1-4; D might be TRBD1 (6 bases). The CDR3 is 14 residues long. CDR1 is SGHDN and CDR2 is FVKESK in the germline V gene. V shed 1 base and J shed 7 bases, with 10 bases lying between them.

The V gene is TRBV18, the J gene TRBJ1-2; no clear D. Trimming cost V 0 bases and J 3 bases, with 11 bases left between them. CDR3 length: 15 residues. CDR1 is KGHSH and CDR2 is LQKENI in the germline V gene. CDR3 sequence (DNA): TGTGCCAGCTCACCACCGGGCCTGGTGGACTATGGCTACACCTTC. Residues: CASSPPGLVDYGYTF.

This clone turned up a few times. CDR3 bases: TGTGCCAGCAGCCCACTAGCGGGAGGCACAGATACGCAGTATTTT. Its translation: CASSPLAGGTDTQYF. V gene TRBV5-5 combines with J gene TRBJ2-3, with 11 bases matching TRBD2. V lost 4 bases and J lost 1; bases outside the gene matches: 2. The CDR3 covers 15 residues. CDR1 is SGHKS, CDR2 YYEKEE, per germline (reference sequence).

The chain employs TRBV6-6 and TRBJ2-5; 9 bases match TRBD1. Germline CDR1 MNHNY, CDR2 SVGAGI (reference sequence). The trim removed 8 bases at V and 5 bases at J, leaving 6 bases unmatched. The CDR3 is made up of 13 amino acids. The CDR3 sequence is CASYRGLEETQYF. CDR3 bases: TGTGCCAGCTACAGGGGGCTCGAGGAGACCCAGTACTTC.

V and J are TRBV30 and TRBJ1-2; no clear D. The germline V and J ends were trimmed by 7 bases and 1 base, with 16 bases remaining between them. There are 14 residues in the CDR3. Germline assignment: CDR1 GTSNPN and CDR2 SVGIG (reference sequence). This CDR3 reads CASAGPLINYGYTF. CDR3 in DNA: TGTGCCTCCGCCGGGCCCTTAATTAACTATGGCTACACCTTC.

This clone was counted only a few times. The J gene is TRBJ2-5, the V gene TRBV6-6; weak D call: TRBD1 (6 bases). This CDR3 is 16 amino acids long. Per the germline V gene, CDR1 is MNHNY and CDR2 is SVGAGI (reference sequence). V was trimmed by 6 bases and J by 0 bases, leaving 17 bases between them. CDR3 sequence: CASSTGFGTNQETQYF. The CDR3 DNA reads TGTGCCAGCAGCACAGGGTTCGGCACCAACCAAGAGACCCAGTACTTC.

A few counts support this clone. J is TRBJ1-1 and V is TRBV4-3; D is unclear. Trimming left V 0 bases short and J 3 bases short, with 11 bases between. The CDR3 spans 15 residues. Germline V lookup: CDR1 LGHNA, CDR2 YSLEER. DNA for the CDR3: TGCGCCAGCAGCCAAGATCTCATCCGTGACACTGAAGCTTTCTTT. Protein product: CASSQDLIRDTEAFF.

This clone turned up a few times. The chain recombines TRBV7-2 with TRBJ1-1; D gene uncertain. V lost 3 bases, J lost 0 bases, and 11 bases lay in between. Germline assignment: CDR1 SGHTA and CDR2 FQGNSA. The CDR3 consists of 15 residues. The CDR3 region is CASSFVSLMNTEAFF. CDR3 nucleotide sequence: TGTGCCAGCAGCTTCGTAAGTCTCATGAACACTGAAGCTTTCTTT.

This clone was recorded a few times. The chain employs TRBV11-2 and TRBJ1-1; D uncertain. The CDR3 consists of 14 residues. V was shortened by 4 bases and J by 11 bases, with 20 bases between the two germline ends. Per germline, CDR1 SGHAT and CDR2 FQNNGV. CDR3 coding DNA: TGTGCCAGCAGCTCAACCCGAACTTCCGGCGGGGCTTTCTTT. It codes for CASSSTRTSGGAFF.

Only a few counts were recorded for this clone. The DNA for the CDR3 is TGCAGCGTGGGGACAGGGACTGGCTACACCTTC. Translating gives CSVGTGTGYTF. The J gene is TRBJ1-2, the V gene TRBV29-1; 9 nucleotides match TRBD1. Germline V gene sequence: CDR1 SQVTM, CDR2 ANQGSEA. The ends lost 6 bases at V and 7 bases at J; junction bases unmatched: 3. The CDR3 has 11 amino acids.

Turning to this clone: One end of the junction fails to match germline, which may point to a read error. The CDR3 region has the DNA TGTGCCAGCAGGGATGAGACAGCCCAGACCTTT. Protein: CASRDETAQTF. The rearrangement links TRBV13 to TRBJ1-1; maybe TRBD1 (5 bases). Germline loops: CDR1 PRHDT, CDR2 FYEKMQ (reference sequence). The CDR3 runs to 11 residues. Full variable domain (rest looked up from reference TRBV13 and TRBJ1-1): AAGVIQSPRHLIKEKRETATLKCYPIPRHDTVYWYQQGPGQDPQFLISFYEKMQSDKGSIPDRFSAQQFSDYHSELNMSSLELGDSALYFCASRDETAQTFGQGTRLTVV.

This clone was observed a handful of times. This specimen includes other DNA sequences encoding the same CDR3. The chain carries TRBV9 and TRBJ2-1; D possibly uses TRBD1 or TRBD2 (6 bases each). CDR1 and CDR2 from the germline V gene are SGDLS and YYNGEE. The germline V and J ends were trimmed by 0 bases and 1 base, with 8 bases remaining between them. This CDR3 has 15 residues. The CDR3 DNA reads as TGTGCCAGCAGCGTAGCGGGGGCATCCTACAATGAGCAGTTCTTC. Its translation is CASSVAGASYNEQFF.

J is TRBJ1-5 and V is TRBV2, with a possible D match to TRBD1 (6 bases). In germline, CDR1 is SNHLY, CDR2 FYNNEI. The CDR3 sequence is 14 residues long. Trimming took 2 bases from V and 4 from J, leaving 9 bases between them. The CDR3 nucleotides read TGTGCCAGCAGTGAACAGGGGATTAATCAGCCCCAGCATTTT. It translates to CASSEQGINQPQHF.

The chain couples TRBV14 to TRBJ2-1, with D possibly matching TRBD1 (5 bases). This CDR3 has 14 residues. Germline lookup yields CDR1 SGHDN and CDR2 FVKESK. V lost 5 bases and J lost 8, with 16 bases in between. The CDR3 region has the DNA TGTGCCAGCAGCAGGGGAACCTTGGGCCATGAGCAGTTCTTC. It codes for CASSRGTLGHEQFF. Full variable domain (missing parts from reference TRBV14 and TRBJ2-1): EAGVTQFPSHSVIEKGQTVTLRCDPISGHDNLYWYRRVMGKEIKFLLHFVKESKQDESGMPNNRFLAERTGGTYSTLKVQPAELEDSGVYFCASSRGTLGHEQFFGPGTRLTVL.

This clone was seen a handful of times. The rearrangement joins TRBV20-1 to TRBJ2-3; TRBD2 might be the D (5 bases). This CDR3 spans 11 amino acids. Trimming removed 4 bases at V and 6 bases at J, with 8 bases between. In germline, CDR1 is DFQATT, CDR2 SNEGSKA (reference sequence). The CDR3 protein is CSAKRRDTQYF. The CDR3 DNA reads TGCAGTGCTAAGCGGCGGGATACGCAGTATTTT.

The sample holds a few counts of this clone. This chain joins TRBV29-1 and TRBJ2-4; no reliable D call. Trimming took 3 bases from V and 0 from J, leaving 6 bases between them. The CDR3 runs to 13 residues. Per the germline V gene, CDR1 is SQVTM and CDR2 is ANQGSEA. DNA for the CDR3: TGCAGCGTTGAGAACCTAGCCAAAAACATTCAGTACTTC. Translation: CSVENLAKNIQYF.

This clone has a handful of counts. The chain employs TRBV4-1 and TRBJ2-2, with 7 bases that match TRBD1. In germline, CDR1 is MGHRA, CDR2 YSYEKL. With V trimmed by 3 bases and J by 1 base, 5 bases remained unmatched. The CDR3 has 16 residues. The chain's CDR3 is CASSHGTEKNTGELFF. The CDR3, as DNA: TGCGCCAGCAGCCACGGGACAGAAAAGAACACCGGGGAGCTGTTTTTT.

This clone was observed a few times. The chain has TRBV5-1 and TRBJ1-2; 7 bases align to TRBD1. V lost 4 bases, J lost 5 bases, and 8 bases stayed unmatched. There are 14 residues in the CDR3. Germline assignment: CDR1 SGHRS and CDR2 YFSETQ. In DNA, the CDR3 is TGCGCCAGCAGCCCCAACAGGGGTCGGTATGGCTACACCTTC. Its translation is CASSPNRGRYGYTF.

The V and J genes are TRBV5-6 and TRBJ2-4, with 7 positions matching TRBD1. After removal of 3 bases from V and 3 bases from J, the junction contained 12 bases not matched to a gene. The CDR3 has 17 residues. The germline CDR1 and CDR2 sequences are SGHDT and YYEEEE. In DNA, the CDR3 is TGTGCCAGCAGCTCTTATCAGGGGGAATACGTCAAAAACATTCAGTACTTC. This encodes CASSSYQGEYVKNIQYF.

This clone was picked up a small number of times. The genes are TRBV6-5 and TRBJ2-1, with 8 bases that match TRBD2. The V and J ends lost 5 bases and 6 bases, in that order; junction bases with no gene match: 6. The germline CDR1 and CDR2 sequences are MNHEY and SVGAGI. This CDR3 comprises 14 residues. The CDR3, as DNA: TGTGCCAGCAGTCCTCCGGGACTAGTCAATGAGCAGTTCTTC. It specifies CASSPPGLVNEQFF.

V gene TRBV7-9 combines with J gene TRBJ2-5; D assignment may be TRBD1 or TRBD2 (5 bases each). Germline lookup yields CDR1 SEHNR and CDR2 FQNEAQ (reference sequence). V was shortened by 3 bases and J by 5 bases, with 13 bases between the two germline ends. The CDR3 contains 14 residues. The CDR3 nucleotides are TGTGCCAGCAGCTTCCCCTGGGGGTATGAGACCCAGTACTTC. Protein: CASSFPWGYETQYF.

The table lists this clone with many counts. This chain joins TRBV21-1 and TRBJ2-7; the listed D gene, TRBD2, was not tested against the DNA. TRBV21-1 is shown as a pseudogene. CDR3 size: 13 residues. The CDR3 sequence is CASSKGWRVEQYV. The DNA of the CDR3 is TGTGCCAGCAGCAAAGGCTGGAGGGTTGAGCAGTACGTC.

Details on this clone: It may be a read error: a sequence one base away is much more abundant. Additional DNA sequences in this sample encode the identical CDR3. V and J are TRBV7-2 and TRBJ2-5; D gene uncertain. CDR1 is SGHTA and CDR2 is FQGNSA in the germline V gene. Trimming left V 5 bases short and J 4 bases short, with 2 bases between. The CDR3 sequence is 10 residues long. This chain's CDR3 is CASSLETQYF. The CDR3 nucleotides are TGTGCCAGCAGCCTAGAGACCCAGTACTTC.

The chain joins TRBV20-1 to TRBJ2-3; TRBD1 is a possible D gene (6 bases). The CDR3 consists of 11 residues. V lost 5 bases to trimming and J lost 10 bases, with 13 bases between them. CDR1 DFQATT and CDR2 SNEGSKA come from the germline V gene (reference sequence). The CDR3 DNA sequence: TGCAGTGCTCGCTCAGGGGATCCGCAGTATTTT. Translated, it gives CSARSGDPQYF.

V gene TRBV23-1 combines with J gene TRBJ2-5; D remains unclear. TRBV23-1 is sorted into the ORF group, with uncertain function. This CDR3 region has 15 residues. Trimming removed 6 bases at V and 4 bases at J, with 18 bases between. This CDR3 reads CASRQRLTDLETQYF. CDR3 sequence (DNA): TGCGCCAGCAGGCAACGGTTGACGGATTTAGAGACCCAGTACTTC.

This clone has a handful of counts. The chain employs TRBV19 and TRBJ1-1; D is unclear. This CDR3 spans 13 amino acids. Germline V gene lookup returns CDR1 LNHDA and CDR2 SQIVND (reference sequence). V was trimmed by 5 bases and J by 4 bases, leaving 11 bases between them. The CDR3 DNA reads TGTGCCAGTAGTCTGGCGCGGGGCACTGAAGCTTTCTTT. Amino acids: CASSLARGTEAFF.

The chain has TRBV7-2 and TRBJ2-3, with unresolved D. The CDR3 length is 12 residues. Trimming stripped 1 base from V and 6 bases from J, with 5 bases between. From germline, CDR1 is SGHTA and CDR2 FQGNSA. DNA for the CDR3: TGTGCCAGCAGCTTAGACTGTGATACGCAGTATTTT. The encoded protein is CASSLDCDTQYF.

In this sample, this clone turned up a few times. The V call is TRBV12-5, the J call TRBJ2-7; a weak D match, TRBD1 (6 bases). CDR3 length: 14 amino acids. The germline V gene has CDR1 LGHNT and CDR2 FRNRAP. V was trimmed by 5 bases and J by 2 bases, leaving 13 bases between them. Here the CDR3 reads CASGTRTVAYEQYF. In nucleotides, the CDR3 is TGTGCTAGTGGTACCCGGACAGTGGCCTACGAGCAGTACTTC. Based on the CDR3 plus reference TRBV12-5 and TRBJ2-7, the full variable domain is DARVTQTPRHKVTEMGQEVTMRCQPILGHNTVFWYRQTMMQGLELLAYFRNRAPLDDSGMPKDRFSAEMPDATLATLKIQPSEPRDSAVYFCASGTRTVAYEQYFGPGTRLTVT.

CDR3 in DNA: TGCGCCAGCAGTCAGAGAGGCAATCAGCCCCAGCATTTT. Amino acids: CASSQRGNQPQHF. V usage is TRBV23-1 and J usage is TRBJ1-5; D gene uncertain. TRBV23-1 is noted as an ORF with a role that remains uncertain. The CDR3 runs 13 residues. Trimming stripped 3 bases from V and 2 bases from J, with 5 bases between.